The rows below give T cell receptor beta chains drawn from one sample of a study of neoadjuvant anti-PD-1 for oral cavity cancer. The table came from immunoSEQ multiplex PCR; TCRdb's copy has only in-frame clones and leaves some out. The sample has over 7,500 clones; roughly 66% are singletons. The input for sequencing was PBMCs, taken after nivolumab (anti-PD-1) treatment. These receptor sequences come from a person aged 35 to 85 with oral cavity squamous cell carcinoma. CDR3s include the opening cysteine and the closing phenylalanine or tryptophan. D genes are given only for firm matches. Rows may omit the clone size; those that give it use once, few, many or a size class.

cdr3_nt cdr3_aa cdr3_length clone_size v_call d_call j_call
TGTGCCAGCAGCTTAGGGGGTGGTGTTAGGGAGCAGTTCTTC CASSLGGGVREQFF 14 once TRBV11-2 NA TRBJ2-1
TGTGCCAGCAGTTGGCAGGGCCGGAACACTGAAGCTTTCTTT CASSWQGRNTEAFF 14 NA TRBV6-6 NA TRBJ1-1
TGTGCCAGCCGTGAGTTTGTCGGGGAGCTGTTTTTT CASREFVGELFF 12 once TRBV7-9 NA TRBJ2-2
TGTGCCAGCAGCTTCGGGGACCGGCCTAACTATGGCTACACCTTC CASSFGDRPNYGYTF 15 NA TRBV5-6 NA TRBJ1-2
TGTGCCAGCAGCTTAGAGTACAGGGCTTACGAGCAGTACTTC CASSLEYRAYEQYF 14 NA TRBV7-2 NA TRBJ2-7
TGTGCCAGTAGTAACAGCTTTAATTCACCCCTCCACTTT CASSNSFNSPLHF 13 few TRBV19 NA TRBJ1-6
TGTGCCAGCACGAGGCCAGGATCCTACGAGCAGTACTTC CASTRPGSYEQYF 13 NA TRBV25-1 NA TRBJ2-7
TGTGCCAGCAGCTTGGTGCAGTTGGGAAACACCATATATTTT CASSLVQLGNTIYF 14 NA TRBV5-6 NA TRBJ1-3
TGTGCCTTACGCTCTAGCGGGAGCTACAATGAGCAGTTCTTC CALRSSGSYNEQFF 14 NA TRBV6-1 TRBD2 TRBJ2-1
TGTGCCAGCAGCGTAGCCGGTATTAGCACAGATACGCAGTATTTT CASSVAGISTDTQYF 15 NA TRBV9 NA TRBJ2-3
TGTGCCAGCAGCCAAGTGAGGGGGAGCTCCTACGAGCAGTACTTC CASSQVRGSSYEQYF 15 NA TRBV14 NA TRBJ2-7
TGTGCCAGCAGTGCCCAGGTCCGGGCTGGGGCCAACGTCCTGACTTTC CASSAQVRAGANVLTF 16 NA TRBV6-1 NA TRBJ2-6
TGCAGCGTTGAAGATGTTAATCAGTACTTC CSVEDVNQYF 10 NA TRBV29-1 NA TRBJ2-4
TGTGCCAGCAGTCGCGCGGCTTACAGGGGGCATGGTGGCTACACCTTC CASSRAAYRGHGGYTF 16 NA TRBV28 TRBD1 TRBJ1-2
TGCGCCAGCAGGAAGGGGAGGGAGAGAACTATTAGCAATCAGCCCCAGCATTTT CASRKGRERTISNQPQHF 18 medium-sized TRBV10-1 NA TRBJ1-5
TGTGCCTGGGCCGGGACTAGCGGTTTCAGGGAGCAGTACTTC CAWAGTSGFREQYF 14 NA TRBV30 TRBD2 TRBJ2-7
TGTGCCAGCAGTGAGACGGGTGGGAGGCGGTTCTTC CASSETGGRRFF 12 NA TRBV6-1 NA TRBJ2-1
TGTGCCAGCAGCTTGACTCAGGGGGTTTCGTTATTTGGCTACACCTTC CASSLTQGVSLFGYTF 16 NA TRBV7-2 TRBD1 TRBJ1-2
TGCGCCAGCAGAGCGGGGGAGTCCTACAATGAGCAGTTCTTC CASRAGESYNEQFF 14 NA TRBV5-1 TRBD2 TRBJ2-1
TGTGCCAGCAGCCTTAGCGGGAGGGCCACAGAGACCCAGTACTTC CASSLSGRATETQYF 15 NA TRBV27 TRBD2 TRBJ2-5
TGTGCCAGCAGTGAAGGCTGGGGTCGCCGAGGCAATGAGCAGTTCTTC CASSEGWGRRGNEQFF 16 NA TRBV6-1 NA TRBJ2-1
TGTGCCAGCAGTTCCGGCCCGCCCTCCTACGAGCAGTACTTC CASSSGPPSYEQYF 14 NA TRBV2 NA TRBJ2-7
TGTGCCAGCAGCTACCCAGGACAGGGGATGGATGAAGCTTTCTTT CASSYPGQGMDEAFF 15 NA TRBV13 TRBD1 TRBJ1-1
TGTGCCAGCAGCCCCGGGACAGGGAGAGAGCAGTTCTTC CASSPGTGREQFF 13 once TRBV7-6 TRBD1 TRBJ2-1
TGCGCCAGCAGCGTCGGGGACAGGGTCAATTCACCCCTCCACTTT CASSVGDRVNSPLHF 15 NA TRBV5-1 TRBD1 TRBJ1-6
TGCAGCGCCGGGAGTGGGTACGAGCAGTACTTC CSAGSGYEQYF 11 NA TRBV29-1 NA TRBJ2-7
TGTGCCAGCAGCTTAGCGGCCAGGGGGCTCCATCAGCCCCAGCATTTT CASSLAARGLHQPQHF 16 NA TRBV7-8 TRBD1 TRBJ1-5
TGCGCCAGCAGCTACCGGACGGTTCCCTACGAGCAGTACTTC CASSYRTVPYEQYF 14 NA TRBV5-1 NA TRBJ2-7
TGTGCCAGCAGAGACTCCTCCAGGGGTGGCTACACCTTC CASRDSSRGGYTF 13 NA TRBV7-8 NA TRBJ1-2
TGTGCCAGCAGCTCCCGGGACAGGTACAATGAGCAGTTCTTC CASSSRDRYNEQFF 14 NA TRBV7-9 TRBD1 TRBJ2-1
TGTGCCAGCAGCTTAGCGCCGGGGGGCTCTGGAAACACCATATATTTT CASSLAPGGSGNTIYF 16 few TRBV7-6 NA TRBJ1-3
TGTGCCTGGAGTGTACGAGTAGGCCAAACCAACAAATATGGCTACACCTTC CAWSVRVGQTNKYGYTF 17 NA TRBV30 NA TRBJ1-2
TGCGCCAGCAGCCCCTCACTTACCGAGACCCAGTACTTC CASSPSLTETQYF 13 once TRBV5-1 NA TRBJ2-5
TGTGCCAGCAGTGAGAGGGGGAAAGGAGCCCAGCATTTT CASSERGKGAQHF 13 NA TRBV6-1 NA TRBJ1-5
TGTGCCAGCAGACTAGCGGGAGGTTCCTACGAGCAGTACTTC CASRLAGGSYEQYF 14 large TRBV27 TRBD2 TRBJ2-7
TGTGCCAGTAGTATGACAGACCGTTATGGCTACACCTTC CASSMTDRYGYTF 13 once TRBV19 NA TRBJ1-2
TGTGCCAGCAGTTCCGGGGGCAGGAACATTCAGTACTTC CASSSGGRNIQYF 13 few TRBV6-6 NA TRBJ2-4